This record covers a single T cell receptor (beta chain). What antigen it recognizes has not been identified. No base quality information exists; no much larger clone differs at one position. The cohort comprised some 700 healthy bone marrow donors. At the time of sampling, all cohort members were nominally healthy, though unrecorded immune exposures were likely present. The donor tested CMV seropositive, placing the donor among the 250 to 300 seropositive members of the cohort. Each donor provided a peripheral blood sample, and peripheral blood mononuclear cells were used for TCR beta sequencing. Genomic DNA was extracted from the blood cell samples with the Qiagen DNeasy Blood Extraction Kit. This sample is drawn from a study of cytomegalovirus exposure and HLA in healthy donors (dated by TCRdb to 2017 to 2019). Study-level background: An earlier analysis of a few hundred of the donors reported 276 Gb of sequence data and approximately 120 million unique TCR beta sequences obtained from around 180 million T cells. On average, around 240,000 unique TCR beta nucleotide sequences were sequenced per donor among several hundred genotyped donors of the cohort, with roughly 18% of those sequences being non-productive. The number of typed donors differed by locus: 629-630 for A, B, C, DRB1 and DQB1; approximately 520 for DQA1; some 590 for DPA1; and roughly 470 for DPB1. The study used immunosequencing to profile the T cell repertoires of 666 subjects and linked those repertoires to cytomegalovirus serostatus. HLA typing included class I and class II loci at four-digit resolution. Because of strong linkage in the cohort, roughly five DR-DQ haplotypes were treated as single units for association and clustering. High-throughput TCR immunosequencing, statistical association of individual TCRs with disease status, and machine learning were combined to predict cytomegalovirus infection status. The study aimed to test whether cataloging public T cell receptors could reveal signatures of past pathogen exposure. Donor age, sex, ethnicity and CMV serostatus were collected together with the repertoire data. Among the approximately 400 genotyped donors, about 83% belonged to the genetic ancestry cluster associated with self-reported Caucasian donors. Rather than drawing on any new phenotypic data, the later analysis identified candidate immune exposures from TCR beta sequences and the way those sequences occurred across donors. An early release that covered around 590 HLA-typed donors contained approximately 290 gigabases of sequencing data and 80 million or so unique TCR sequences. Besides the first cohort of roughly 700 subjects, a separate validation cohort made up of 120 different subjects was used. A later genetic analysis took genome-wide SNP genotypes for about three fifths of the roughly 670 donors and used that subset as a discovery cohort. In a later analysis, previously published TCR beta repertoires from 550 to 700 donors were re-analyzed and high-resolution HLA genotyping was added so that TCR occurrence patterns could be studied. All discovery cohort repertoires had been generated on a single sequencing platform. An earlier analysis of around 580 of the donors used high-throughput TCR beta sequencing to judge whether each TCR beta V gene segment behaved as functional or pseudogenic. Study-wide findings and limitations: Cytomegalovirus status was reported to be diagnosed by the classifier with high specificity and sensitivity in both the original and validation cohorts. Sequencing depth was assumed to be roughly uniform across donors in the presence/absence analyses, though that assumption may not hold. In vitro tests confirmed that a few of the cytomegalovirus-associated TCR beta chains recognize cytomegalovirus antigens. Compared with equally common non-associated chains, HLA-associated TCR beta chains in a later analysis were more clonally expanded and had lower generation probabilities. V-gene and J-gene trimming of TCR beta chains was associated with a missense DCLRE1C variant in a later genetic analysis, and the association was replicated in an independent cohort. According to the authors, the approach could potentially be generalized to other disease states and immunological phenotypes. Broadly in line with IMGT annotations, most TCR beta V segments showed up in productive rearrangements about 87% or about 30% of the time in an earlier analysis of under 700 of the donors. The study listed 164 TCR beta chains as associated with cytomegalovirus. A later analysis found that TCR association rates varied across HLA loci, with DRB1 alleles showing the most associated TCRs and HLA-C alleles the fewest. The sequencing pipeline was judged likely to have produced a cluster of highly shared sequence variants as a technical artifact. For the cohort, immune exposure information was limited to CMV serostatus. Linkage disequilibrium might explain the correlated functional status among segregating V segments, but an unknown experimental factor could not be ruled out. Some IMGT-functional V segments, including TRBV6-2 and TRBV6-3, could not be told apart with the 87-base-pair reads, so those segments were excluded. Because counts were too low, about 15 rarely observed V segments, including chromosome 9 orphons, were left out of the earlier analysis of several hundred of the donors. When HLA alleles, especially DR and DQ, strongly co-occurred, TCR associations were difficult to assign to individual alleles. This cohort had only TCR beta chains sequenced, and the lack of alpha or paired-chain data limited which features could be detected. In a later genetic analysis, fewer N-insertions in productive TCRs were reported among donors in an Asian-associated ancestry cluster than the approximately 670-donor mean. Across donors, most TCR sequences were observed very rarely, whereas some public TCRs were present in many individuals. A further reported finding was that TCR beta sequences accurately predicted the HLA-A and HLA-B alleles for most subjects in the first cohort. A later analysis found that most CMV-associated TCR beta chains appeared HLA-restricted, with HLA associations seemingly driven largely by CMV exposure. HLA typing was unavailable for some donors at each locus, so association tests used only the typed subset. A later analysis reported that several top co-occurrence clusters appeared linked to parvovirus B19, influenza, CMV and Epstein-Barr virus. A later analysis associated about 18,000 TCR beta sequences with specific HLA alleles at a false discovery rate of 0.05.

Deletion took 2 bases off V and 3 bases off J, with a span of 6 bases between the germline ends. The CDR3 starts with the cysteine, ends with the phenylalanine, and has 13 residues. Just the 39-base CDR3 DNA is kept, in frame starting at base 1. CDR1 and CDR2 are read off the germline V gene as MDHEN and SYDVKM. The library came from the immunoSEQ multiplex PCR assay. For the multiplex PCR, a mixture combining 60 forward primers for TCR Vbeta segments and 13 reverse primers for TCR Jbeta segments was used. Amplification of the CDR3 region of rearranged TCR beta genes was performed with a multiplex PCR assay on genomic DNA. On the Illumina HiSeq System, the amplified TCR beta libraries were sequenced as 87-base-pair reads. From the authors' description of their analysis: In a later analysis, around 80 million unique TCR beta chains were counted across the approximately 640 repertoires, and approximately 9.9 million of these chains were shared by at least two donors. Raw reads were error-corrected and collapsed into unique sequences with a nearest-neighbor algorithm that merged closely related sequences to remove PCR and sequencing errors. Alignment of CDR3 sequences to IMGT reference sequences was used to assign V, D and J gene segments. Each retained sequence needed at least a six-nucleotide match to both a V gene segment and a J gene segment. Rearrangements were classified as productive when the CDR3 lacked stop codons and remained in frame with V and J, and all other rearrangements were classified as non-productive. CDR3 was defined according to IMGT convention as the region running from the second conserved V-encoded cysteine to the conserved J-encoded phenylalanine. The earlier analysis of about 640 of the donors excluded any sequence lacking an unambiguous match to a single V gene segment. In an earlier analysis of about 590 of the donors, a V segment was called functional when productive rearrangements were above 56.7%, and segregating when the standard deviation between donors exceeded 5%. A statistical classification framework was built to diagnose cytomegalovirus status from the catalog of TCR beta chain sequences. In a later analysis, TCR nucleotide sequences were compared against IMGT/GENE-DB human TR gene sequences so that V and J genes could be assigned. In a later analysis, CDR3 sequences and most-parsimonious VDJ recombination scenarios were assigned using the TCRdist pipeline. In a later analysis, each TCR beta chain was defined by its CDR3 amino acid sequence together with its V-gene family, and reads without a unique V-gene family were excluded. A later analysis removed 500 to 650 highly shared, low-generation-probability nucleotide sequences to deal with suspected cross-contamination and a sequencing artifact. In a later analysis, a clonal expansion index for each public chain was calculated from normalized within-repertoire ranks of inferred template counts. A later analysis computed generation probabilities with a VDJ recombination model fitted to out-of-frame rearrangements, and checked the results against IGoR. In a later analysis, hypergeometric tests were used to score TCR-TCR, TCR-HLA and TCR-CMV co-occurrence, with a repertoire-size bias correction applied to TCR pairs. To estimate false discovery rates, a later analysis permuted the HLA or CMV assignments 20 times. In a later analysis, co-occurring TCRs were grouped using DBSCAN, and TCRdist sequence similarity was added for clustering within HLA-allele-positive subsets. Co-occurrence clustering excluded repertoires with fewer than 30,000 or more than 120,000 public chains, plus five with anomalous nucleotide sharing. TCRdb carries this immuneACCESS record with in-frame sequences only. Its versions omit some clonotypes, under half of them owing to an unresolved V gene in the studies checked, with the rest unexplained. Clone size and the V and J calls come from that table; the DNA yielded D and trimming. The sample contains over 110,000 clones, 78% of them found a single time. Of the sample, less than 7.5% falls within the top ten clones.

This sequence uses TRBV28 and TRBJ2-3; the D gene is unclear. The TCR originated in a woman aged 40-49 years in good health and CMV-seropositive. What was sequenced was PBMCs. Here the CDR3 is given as CASSLARTDTQYF. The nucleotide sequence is TGTGCCAGCAGTTTAGCTAGAACAGATACGCAGTATTTT.